This T cell receptor (beta chain) was sequenced for a study of shared clonotypes between healthy human individuals. Study findings and constraints: All-four-donor shared clonotypes had higher generation probabilities than non-shared clonotypes did. What naive subsets generally showed was a larger estimated richness than memory subsets showed.

For this clone: Its antigen is not identified.

Genomic DNA belonging to each subset was distributed in equal measure over several immunoSEQ plates. Clones were sequenced by immunoSEQ multiplex PCR, and TCRdb holds only the in-frame ones, with some missing. The sample lists 950,000 to 1,300,000 clones; roughly 70% were seen once. Donors were healthy HIV-negative adults without recently reported acute infections or vaccinations. From germline, CDR1 is WNHNN and CDR2 SYGVQD (reference sequence). This CDR3 is built from 16 residues. The junction had 6 bases not matched to a gene; V was cut back by 5 bases and J by 4 bases. The clonotype comes from a man between 18 and 35 years old in good health. Sample: memory CD4+ T cells sorted from blood. Subset in this sample: CD45RA-negative fraction. The gene calls are TRBV10-1 and TRBJ1-3; 12 positions agree with TRBD1. CDR3 region: CASSKGGQGAGNTIYF. The CDR3 coding sequence is TGCGCCAGCAGTAAGGGGGGACAGGGGGCAGGAAACACCATATATTTT.